Presented here are 19 T cell receptor beta chains from one specimen sequenced in a study of monozygotic twins with inflammatory bowel disease. TCRdb re-called the 5' RACE reads and shows each CDR3 protein once, DNA omitted. Recorded here are over 150,000 distinct CDR3 sequences; the top ten clones represent 2.4%. Sequenced input: blood. These TCRs come from a human donor with ulcerative colitis or Crohn's disease, or a healthy co-twin of an affected twin (not recorded which).

The rearrangement links TRBV27 to TRBJ1-5; TCRdb selects TRBD1, and the lack of DNA leaves this call unchecked. CDR3 length: 13 residues. The germline V gene has CDR1 MNHEY and CDR2 SMNVEV (reference sequence). The CDR3 reads CASSSQGRQPQHF.

This chain uses TRBV7-9 with TRBJ2-3; the TCRdb D gene call, TRBD1, has no DNA to confirm it. Germline V CDR1 and CDR2: SEHNR, FQNEAQ (reference sequence). CDR3 length: 16 residues. The CDR3 loop is CASSSVAGTGTDTQYF.

The V call is TRBV3-1, the J call TRBJ1-6. Per germline, CDR1 LGHDT and CDR2 YNNKEL (reference sequence). The CDR3 has 16 amino acids. The CDR3: CASSQSGSSYNSPLHF.

The chain uses TRBV6-5 and TRBJ2-1; TCRdb picks TRBD2, but there is no DNA to check that call. CDR1 is MNHEY, CDR2 SVGAGI, per germline. CDR3 length: 16 amino acids. The CDR3 region is CASSYSSPSGRYEQFF.

The chain recombines TRBV5-5 with TRBJ1-5; TCRdb reports TRBD1, a call that lacks DNA to check it against. Germline CDR1 reads SGHKS; CDR2 reads YYEKEE (reference sequence). This CDR3 has 14 amino acids. The CDR3 protein is CASSSLTGVEAQHF. The full variable domain, with the rest looked up from reference TRBV5-5 and TRBJ1-5, is DAGVTQSPTHLIKTRGQQVTLRCSPISGHKSVSWYQQVLGQGPQFIFQYYEKEERGRGNFPDRFSARQFPNYSSELNVNALLLGDSALYLCASSSLTGVEAQHFGDGTRLSIL.

The genes are TRBV15 and TRBJ2-2. Germline V lookup: CDR1 LNHNV, CDR2 YYDKDF (reference sequence). The CDR3 is 14 residues long. The CDR3 protein is CATSRDLNTGELFF.

This chain uses TRBV7-9 with TRBJ2-7. Germline assignment: CDR1 SEHNR and CDR2 FQNEAQ (reference sequence). The CDR3 is 13 amino acids. The CDR3 sequence: CASSHDRPYEQYF.

V is TRBV28 and J is TRBJ2-1; the TRBD2 assignment by TCRdb is unverifiable without DNA. Per the germline V gene, CDR1 is MDHEN and CDR2 is SYDVKM. The CDR3 consists of 14 residues. The CDR3 sequence is CASSSGGAKNEQFF.

The chain is built from TRBV7-2 and TRBJ2-3. The CDR3 length is 13 residues. CDR1 is SGHTA and CDR2 is FQGNSA in the germline V gene. The CDR3 here is CASSFSVTDTQYF.

The CDR3 spells CASSPRSGTGDEQYF. The chain is built from TRBV18 and TRBJ2-7; TCRdb lists TRBD1, though no DNA is available to test this call. This CDR3 is built from 15 residues. Germline values: CDR1 KGHSH, CDR2 LQKENI.

The chain is built from TRBV12-3 or TRBV12-4 and TRBJ1-5. The CDR3 extends over 12 amino acids. This CDR3 reads CASSPNRQPQHF.

The chain couples TRBV10-3 to TRBJ2-1; TCRdb names TRBD1, which stays unverified in the absence of DNA. This CDR3 comprises 18 residues. The germline V gene has CDR1 ENHRY and CDR2 SYGVKD. CDR3: CAISELRVALPPRNEQFF.

The chain is built from TRBV4-1 and TRBJ2-3. The CDR3 is 16 amino acids. The germline V gene encodes CDR1 MGHRA and CDR2 YSYEKL. Here the CDR3 reads CASSPLLTGYTDTQYF.

The chain's CDR3 is CASSLATRKRWWRQGRPQHF. The chain carries TRBV5-1 and TRBJ1-5; there is no DNA to check the TCRdb D call of TRBD1. The CDR3 is made up of 20 amino acids. CDR1 and CDR2 from the germline V gene are SGHRS and YFSETQ.

The V and J genes are TRBV19 and TRBJ1-1; TCRdb names TRBD1, which stays unverified in the absence of DNA. CDR1 is LNHDA and CDR2 is SQIVND in the germline V gene (reference sequence). The CDR3 runs to 14 residues. CDR3 residues: CASRKGQQNTEAFF. The variable domain in full, completed from reference TRBV19 and TRBJ1-1, reads DGGITQSPKYLFRKEGQNVTLSCEQNLNHDAMYWYRQDPGQGLRLIYYSQIVNDFQKGDIAEGYSVSREKKESFPLTVTSAQKNPTAFYLCASRKGQQNTEAFFGQGTRLTVV.

This chain connects TRBV20-1 to TRBJ1-4; TCRdb's D gene call, TRBD1, goes unchecked for lack of DNA. The CDR3 covers 15 residues. Germline V gives CDR1 DFQATT, CDR2 SNEGSKA (reference sequence). The CDR3: CSAPTRDRGNEKLFF.

V is TRBV29-1 and J is TRBJ2-3; TCRdb returns TRBD1, unconfirmable since there is no DNA. Per germline, CDR1 SQVTM and CDR2 ANQGSEA. The CDR3 loop spans 11 amino acids. This CDR3 is CSELTGDTQYF.

The chain couples TRBV29-1 to TRBJ2-1; the TCRdb call, TRBD2, lacks DNA for checking. The V gene's germline CDR1 is SQVTM and CDR2 ANQGSEA. This CDR3 comprises 15 residues. CDR3 protein: CSVERLASSYNEQFF.

V usage is TRBV10-3 and J usage is TRBJ2-6; there is no DNA to check the TCRdb D call of TRBD2. Germline CDR1 is ENHRY and CDR2 is SYGVKD. The CDR3 consists of 15 residues. This CDR3 reads CAISEAGSGANVLTF.